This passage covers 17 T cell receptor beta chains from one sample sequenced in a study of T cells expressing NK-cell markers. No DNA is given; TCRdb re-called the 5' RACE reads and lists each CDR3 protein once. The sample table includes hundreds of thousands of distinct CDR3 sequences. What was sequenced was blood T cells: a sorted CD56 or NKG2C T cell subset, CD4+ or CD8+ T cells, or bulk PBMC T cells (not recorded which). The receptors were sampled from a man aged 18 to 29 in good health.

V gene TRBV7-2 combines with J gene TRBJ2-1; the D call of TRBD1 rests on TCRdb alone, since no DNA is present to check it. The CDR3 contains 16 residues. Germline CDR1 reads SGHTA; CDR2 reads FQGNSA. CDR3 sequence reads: CASIMTGTAAYNEQFF.

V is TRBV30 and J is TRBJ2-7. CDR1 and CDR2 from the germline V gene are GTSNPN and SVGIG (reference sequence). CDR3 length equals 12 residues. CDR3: CAWRRATYEQYF.

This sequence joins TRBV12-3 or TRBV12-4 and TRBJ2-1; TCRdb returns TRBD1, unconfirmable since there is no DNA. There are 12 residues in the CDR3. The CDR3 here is CASSLDSYEQFF.

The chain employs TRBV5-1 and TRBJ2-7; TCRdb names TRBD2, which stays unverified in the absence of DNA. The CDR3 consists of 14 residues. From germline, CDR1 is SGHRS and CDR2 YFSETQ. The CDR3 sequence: CASSLFREGHEQYF.

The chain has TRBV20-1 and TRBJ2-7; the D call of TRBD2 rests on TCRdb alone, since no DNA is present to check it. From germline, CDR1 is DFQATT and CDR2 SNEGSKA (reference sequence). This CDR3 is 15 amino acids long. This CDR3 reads CSVPPPSGISYEQYF.

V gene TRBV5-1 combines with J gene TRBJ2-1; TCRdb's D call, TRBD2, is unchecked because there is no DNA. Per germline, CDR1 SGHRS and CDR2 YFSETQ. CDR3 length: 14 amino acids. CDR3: CASVLGGTYNEQFF.

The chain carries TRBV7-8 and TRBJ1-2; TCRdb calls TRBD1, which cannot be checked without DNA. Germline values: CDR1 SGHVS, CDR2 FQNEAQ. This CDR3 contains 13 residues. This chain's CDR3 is CASSFRESYGYTF.

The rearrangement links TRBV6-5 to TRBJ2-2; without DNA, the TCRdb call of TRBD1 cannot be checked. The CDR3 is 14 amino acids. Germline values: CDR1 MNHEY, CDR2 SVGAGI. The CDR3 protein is CASTLRQGREKLFF.

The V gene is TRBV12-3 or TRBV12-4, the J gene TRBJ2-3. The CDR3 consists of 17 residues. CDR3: CASSKFLDVGSTDTQYF.

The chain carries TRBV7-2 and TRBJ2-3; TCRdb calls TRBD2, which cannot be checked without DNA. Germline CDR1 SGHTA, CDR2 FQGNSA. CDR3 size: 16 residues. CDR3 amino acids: CASSLRGPRSTDTQYF.

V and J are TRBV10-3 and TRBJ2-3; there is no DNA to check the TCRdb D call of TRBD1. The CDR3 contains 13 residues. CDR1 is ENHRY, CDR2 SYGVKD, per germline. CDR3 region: CAIRGVATDTQYF.

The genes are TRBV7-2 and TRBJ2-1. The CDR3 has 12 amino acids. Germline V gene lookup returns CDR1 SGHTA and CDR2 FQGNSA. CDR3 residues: CASSSESAEQFF.

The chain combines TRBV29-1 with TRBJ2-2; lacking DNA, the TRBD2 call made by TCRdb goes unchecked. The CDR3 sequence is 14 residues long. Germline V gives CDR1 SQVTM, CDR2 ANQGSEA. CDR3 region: CSVGLAPGTGELFF.

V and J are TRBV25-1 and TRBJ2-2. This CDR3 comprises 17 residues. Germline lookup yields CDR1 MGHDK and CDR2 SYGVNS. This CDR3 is CASSKKSALENTGELFF.

This CDR3 reads CAVRTAAYEQYF. V and J are TRBV9 and TRBJ2-7. This CDR3 contains 12 residues. Germline assignment: CDR1 SGDLS and CDR2 YYNGEE.

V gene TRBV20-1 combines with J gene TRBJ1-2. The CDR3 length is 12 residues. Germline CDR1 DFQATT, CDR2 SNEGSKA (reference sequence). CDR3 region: CSAQIFASDYTF.

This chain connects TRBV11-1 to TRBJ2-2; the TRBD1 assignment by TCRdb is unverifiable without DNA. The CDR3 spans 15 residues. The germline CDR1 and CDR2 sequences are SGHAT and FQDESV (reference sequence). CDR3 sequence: CASSDRGARTGELFF.